The 20 T cell receptor beta chains reported below all come from one sample, sequenced in a study of T cells in Graves' hyperthyroidism and ophthalmopathy. Amplified TCR beta CDR3 regions derived from RNA transcripts. The HTBI set primed first-round TCR CDR3 RT-PCR. TCRdb processed the multiplex PCR reads anew with MiXCR; each CDR3 protein has one entry. In the table there are 600,000 to 800,000 distinct CDR3 sequences, over 35% of which are singletons. Sample: blood. These TCRs come from a woman between 40 and 55 years old with Graves' hyperthyroidism.

A word on this clonotype: This may stem from a read error, because a much larger clone lies one nucleotide away. This rearrangement joins TRBV7-9 to TRBJ1-2; 12 positions agree with TRBD1. J was trimmed by 6 bases and V by 5 bases; bases with no gene match: 7. The CDR3 is 15 amino acids. From germline, CDR1 is SEHNR and CDR2 FQNEAQ (reference sequence). The DNA of the CDR3 is TGTGCCAGCAGCCACCGGGACAGGGGGCATGATGGCTACACCTTC. This gives the protein CASSHRDRGHDGYTF.

The chain employs TRBV6-5 and TRBJ2-7; 8 nucleotides line up with TRBD1. Germline CDR1 MNHEY, CDR2 SVGAGI. V lost 5 bases to trimming and J lost 5 bases; unmatched junction nucleotides: 8. The CDR3 consists of 14 residues. CDR3 region: CASSEDRAIDEQYF. CDR3 sequence (DNA): TGTGCCAGCAGTGAGGACAGGGCGATAGACGAGCAGTACTTC.

With regard to this clonotype: With a much larger clone just one base away, this may be a read error. The V and J genes are TRBV20-1 and TRBJ2-5, with TRBD1 matching over 10 bases. Looked up from germline, CDR1 is DFQATT and CDR2 is SNEGSKA (reference sequence). Trimming took 6 bases from V and 5 from J; bases not matched to a gene: 9. The CDR3 is 14 residues long. This chain's CDR3 is CSATTGQGSETQYF. The DNA for the CDR3 is TGCAGTGCGACCACGGGACAGGGGTCCGAGACCCAGTACTTC.

V and J are TRBV2 and TRBJ1-4, with D perhaps TRBD1 (5 bases). Germline CDR1 and CDR2: SNHLY and FYNNEI. The CDR3 is made up of 17 amino acids. V was trimmed by 6 bases and J by 0 bases, leaving 17 bases between them. CDR3 amino acids: CASSPQGDRATNEKLFF. DNA for the CDR3: TGTGCCAGCAGCCCCCAGGGAGACCGGGCAACTAATGAAAAACTGTTTTTT.

This clonotype was seen at least ten times. The genes are TRBV10-3 and TRBJ2-5; 12 bases line up with TRBD2. Germline V gene data show CDR1 as ENHRY and CDR2 as SYGVKD. This CDR3 is 15 amino acids long. V gave up 5 bases and J gave up 3 bases; unmatched junction bases: 4. The CDR3 here is CAISSGLAGKETQYF. The CDR3 DNA reads as TGTGCCATCAGTTCCGGACTAGCGGGAAAAGAGACCCAGTACTTC.

The chain joins TRBV7-9 to TRBJ1-4; 8 bases are a match to TRBD1. CDR1 and CDR2 (germline): SEHNR, FQNEAQ (reference sequence). CDR3 size: 17 residues. Trimming at V came to 6 bases and at J to 0 bases, leaving 9 bases not matched to a gene. CDR3 sequence reads: CASSSPGQDATNEKLFF. The CDR3 coding sequence is TGTGCCAGCAGTTCACCGGGACAGGACGCAACTAATGAAAAACTGTTTTTT.

This clonotype was observed at least ten times. The chain couples TRBV7-9 to TRBJ2-7, with 8 bases lining up with TRBD1. Germline V gene sequence: CDR1 SEHNR, CDR2 FQNEAQ (reference sequence). Losses at the gene ends were 7 bases for V and 2 bases for J; bases not matched to a gene: 13. The CDR3 length is 16 residues. As DNA, the CDR3 is TGTGCCAGCAACCACAGCAGGGGGCCTATAACCTACGAGCAGTACTTC. Protein sequence: CASNHSRGPITYEQYF. The complete variable domain, with remaining parts taken from reference TRBV7-9 and TRBJ2-7, reads DTGVSQNPRHKITKRGQNVTFRCDPISEHNRLYWYRQTLGQGPEFLTYFQNEAQLEKSRLLSDRFSAERPKGSFSTLEIQRTEQGDSAMYLCASNHSRGPITYEQYFGPGTRLTVT.

The genes are TRBV7-8 and TRBJ1-2, with D perhaps matching TRBD1 (6 bases). V was pared by 6 bases and J by 4 bases, with 12 bases between. Germline V gene lookup returns CDR1 SGHVS and CDR2 FQNEAQ. CDR3 length: 13 residues. The CDR3 nucleotides are TGTGCCAGCAGATTCGGGACAACCTATGGCTACACCTTC. This translates into CASRFGTTYGYTF.

Notes on this clonotype: This may be a read error: a much more frequent sequence differs by one nucleotide. J is TRBJ1-5 and V is TRBV10-3; D gene uncertain. Germline lookup yields CDR1 ENHRY and CDR2 SYGVKD. V shed 5 bases and J shed 7 bases, with 12 bases lying between them. The CDR3 is 13 amino acids. This CDR3 reads CAISPRRGQPQHF. In DNA form, the CDR3 reads TGTGCCATCAGTCCCCGTAGAGGACAGCCCCAGCATTTT.

The rearrangement uses TRBV24-1 and TRBJ2-5, with D unresolved. The germline CDR1 and CDR2 sequences are KGHDR and SFDVKD. CDR3 length: 13 amino acids. V was cut by 2 bases and J by 5 bases, with 8 bases left in between. For the CDR3, the DNA is TGTGCCACCAGTGATTGGAGTATTGAGACCCAGTACTTC. Protein product: CATSDWSIETQYF.

This clonotype occurred many times. J is TRBJ2-5 and V is TRBV7-2; the D gene is possibly TRBD1 (6 bases). The CDR3 runs to 14 residues. V lost 2 bases and J lost 2, with 9 bases in between. Germline assignment: CDR1 SGHTA and CDR2 FQGNSA. In DNA, the CDR3 is TGTGCCAGCAGCTTATACAGGGAGCAAGAGACCCAGTACTTC. It translates to CASSLYREQETQYF.

The chain couples TRBV25-1 to TRBJ2-5; 10 bases agree with TRBD2. This CDR3 comprises 13 residues. Trimming cost V 9 bases and J 4 bases; bases outside gene matches: 5. Germline-derived CDR1 and CDR2 are MGHDK and SYGVNS. Written as DNA, the CDR3 is TGTGCCAGGAGCGGGGGGGAAAGAGAGACCCAGTACTTC. It specifies CARSGGERETQYF.

At least ten counts were recorded for this clonotype. V is TRBV20-1 and J is TRBJ1-4; no reliable D call. The CDR3 contains 11 residues. The V gene lost 5 bases and the J gene lost 8 bases, with 9 bases spanning the gap. From germline, CDR1 is DFQATT and CDR2 SNEGSKA (reference sequence). In nucleotides, the CDR3 is TGCAGTGCTCCTTTCCGGGAAAAACTGTTTTTT. Translating gives CSAPFREKLFF.

The chain carries TRBV12-3 or TRBV12-4 and TRBJ1-1, with D tentatively TRBD1 (6 bases). The length of the CDR3 is 13 residues. The V end was cut by 8 bases, the J end by 2 bases, with 12 bases between. CDR3 sequence: CASRQAPNTEAFF. CDR3 nucleotides: TGTGCCAGCCGACAGGCGCCAAACACTGAAGCTTTCTTT.

This clonotype was found many times. The rearrangement links TRBV6-5 to TRBJ1-5; 8 bases are a match to TRBD1. V trimming: 5 bases; J trimming: 1 base; junction bases outside the gene matches: 4. Germline V gene sequence: CDR1 MNHEY, CDR2 SVGAGI. The CDR3 has 15 residues. The CDR3 coding sequence is TGTGCCAGCAGTGAACGGGACAGGAGCAATCAGCCCCAGCATTTT. This gives the protein CASSERDRSNQPQHF.

The chain uses TRBV7-9 and TRBJ1-3, with D possibly matching TRBD1 (5 bases). This CDR3 spans 13 amino acids. Germline CDR1 reads SEHNR; CDR2 reads FQNEAQ (reference sequence). With 5 bases removed from V and 9 bases from J, the gap between germline ends came to 14 bases. The CDR3 DNA sequence: TGTGCCAGCAGCCGAGGGGCAGAACCCACCATATATTTT. Protein: CASSRGAEPTIYF.

Details on this clonotype: One base away lies a much larger clone, so this may be a sequencing read error. The chain carries TRBV7-2 and TRBJ1-4, with no clear D. Germline CDR1 reads SGHTA; CDR2 reads FQGNSA. The CDR3 contains 14 residues. Trimming shortened V by 4 bases and J by 11 bases, and 17 bases separated the two germline ends. This CDR3 reads CASSWRGKVRKLFF. Here the CDR3 DNA reads TGTGCCAGCAGCTGGCGTGGGAAGGTGAGGAAACTGTTTTTT.

This clonotype was seen at least ten times. CDR3 residues: CSAREGTTYEQYF. CDR3 nucleotide sequence: TGCAGTGCTAGGGAAGGGACGACCTACGAGCAGTACTTC. The chain uses TRBV20-1 and TRBJ2-7, with D tentatively TRBD1 or TRBD2 (5 bases each). The CDR3 runs to 13 residues. With 3 bases removed from V and 2 bases from J, the gap between germline ends came to 11 bases. The germline gives CDR1 DFQATT, CDR2 SNEGSKA (reference sequence).

This clonotype was detected ten times or more. The V and J genes are TRBV29-1 and TRBJ2-5; the match to TRBD1 covers 7 bases. V shed 5 bases, J shed 4 bases, and the junction held 7 bases outside the gene matches. The germline CDR1 and CDR2 sequences are SQVTM and ANQGSEA. This CDR3 is built from 13 residues. CDR3 nucleotide sequence: TGCAGCGTTATCCCTGACAGGGCAGAGACCCAGTACTTC. It is translated as CSVIPDRAETQYF.

The J gene is TRBJ1-6, the V gene TRBV19; the D is unclear. This CDR3 has 14 amino acids. The germline V gene has CDR1 LNHDA and CDR2 SQIVND (reference sequence). V was clipped by 1 base and J by 7 bases, with 8 bases between them. The CDR3 region has the DNA TGTGCCAGTAGTATAGGCCAGATGAATTCACCCCTCCACTTT. Translated, it gives CASSIGQMNSPLHF. The variable domain in full, completed from reference TRBV19 and TRBJ1-6, reads DGGITQSPKYLFRKEGQNVTLSCEQNLNHDAMYWYRQDPGQGLRLIYYSQIVNDFQKGDIAEGYSVSREKKESFPLTVTSAQKNPTAFYLCASSIGQMNSPLHFGNGTRLTVT.